This T cell receptor (beta chain) was sequenced in a study of blood T cell repertoires in COVID-19. Study-wide background: T cells, B-cell-depleted T cells, or PBMCs provided the cDNA or gDNA that served as material.

In the original processing: Reference gene primer amplification yielded estimated nucleated cell counts. Clones were read by immunoSEQ multiplex PCR, and TCRdb kept only the in-frame ones, dropping some. The DNA gave D and trimming, while V, J and clone size come from that table. The sample includes around 210,000 clones, under 90% of them seen just once. The junction had 7 bases not matched to a gene; V was cut back by 1 base and J by 3 bases. Per the germline V gene, CDR1 is LGHNA and CDR2 is YNFKEQ. There are 16 residues in the CDR3. Seattle participants joined during active infection and were tracked over time.

The clonotype originates from a woman older than 75 with COVID-19, enrolled during active disease. What was sequenced was peripheral blood. The chain carries TRBV4-2 and TRBJ2-7, with 9 positions matching TRBD1. CDR3 loop: CASSQGQGGLSYEQYF. Written as DNA, the CDR3 is TGTGCCAGCAGCCAAGGACAGGGGGGCCTCAGCTACGAGCAGTACTTC.